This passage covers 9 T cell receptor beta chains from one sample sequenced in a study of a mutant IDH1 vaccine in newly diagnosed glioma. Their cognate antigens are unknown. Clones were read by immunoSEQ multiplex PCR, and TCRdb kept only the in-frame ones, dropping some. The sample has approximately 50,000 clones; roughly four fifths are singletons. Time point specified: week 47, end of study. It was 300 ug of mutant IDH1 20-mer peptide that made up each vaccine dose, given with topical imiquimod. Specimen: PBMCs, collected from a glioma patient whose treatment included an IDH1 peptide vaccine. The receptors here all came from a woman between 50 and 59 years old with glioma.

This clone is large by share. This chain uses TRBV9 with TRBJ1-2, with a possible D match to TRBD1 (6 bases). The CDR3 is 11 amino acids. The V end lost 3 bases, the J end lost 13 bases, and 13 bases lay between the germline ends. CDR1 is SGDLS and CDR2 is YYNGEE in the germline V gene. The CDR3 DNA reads TGTGCCAGCAGCGGAACAGGGCTAGCCACCTTC. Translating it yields CASSGTGLATF.

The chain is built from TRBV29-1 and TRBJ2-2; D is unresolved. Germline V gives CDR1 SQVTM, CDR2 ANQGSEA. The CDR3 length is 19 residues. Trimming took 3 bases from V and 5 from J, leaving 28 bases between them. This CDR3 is CSVDTLGPASTGLTGELFF. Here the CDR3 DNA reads TGCAGCGTTGACACCCTCGGACCTGCATCTACGGGTTTAACCGGGGAGCTGTTTTTT.

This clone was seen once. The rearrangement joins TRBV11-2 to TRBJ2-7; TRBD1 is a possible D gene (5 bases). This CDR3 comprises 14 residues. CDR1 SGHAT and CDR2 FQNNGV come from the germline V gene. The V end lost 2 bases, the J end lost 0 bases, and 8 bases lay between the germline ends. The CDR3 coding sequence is TGTGCCAGCAGCTTACGTCAGGGCTCCTACGAGCAGTACTTC. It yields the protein CASSLRQGSYEQYF.

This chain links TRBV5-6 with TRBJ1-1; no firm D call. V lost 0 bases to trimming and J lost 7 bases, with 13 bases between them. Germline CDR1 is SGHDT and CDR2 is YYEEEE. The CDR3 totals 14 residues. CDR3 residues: CASSLEVVPIEAFF. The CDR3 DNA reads TGTGCCAGCAGCTTGGAGGTGGTGCCGATTGAAGCTTTCTTT.

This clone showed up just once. The CDR3 region has the DNA TGTGCCAGCAGAGATCGACAGCGCTTGAACACTGAAGCTTTCTTT. Translation: CASRDRQRLNTEAFF. The chain combines TRBV7-2 with TRBJ1-1; TRBD1 is a possible D gene (5 bases). Germline loops: CDR1 SGHTA, CDR2 FQGNSA. V dropped 6 bases and J dropped 0 bases, with 14 bases sitting between them. This CDR3 has 15 residues.

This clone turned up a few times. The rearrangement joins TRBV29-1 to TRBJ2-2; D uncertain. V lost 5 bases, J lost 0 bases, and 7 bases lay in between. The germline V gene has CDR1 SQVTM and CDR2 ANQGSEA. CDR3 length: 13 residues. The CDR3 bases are TGCAGCGTTTCAGCCCCGAACACCGGGGAGCTGTTTTTT. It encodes CSVSAPNTGELFF.

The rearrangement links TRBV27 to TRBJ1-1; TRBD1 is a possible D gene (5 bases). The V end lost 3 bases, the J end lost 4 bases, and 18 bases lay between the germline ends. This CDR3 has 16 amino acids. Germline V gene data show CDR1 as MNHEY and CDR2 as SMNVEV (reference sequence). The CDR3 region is CASSLDLGGLVTEAFF. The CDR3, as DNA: TGTGCCAGCAGTTTGGACCTCGGGGGTCTGGTCACTGAAGCTTTCTTT.

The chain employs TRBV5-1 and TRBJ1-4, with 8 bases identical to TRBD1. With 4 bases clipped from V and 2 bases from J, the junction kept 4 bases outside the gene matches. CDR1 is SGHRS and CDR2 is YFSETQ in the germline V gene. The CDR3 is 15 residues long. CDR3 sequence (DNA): TGCGCCAGCAGCCCAGGGGGCTTGACTAATGAAAAACTGTTTTTT. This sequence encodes CASSPGGLTNEKLFF. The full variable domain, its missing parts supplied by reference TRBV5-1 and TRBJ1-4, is KAGVTQTPRYLIKTRGQQVTLSCSPISGHRSVSWYQQTPGQGLQFLFEYFSETQRNKGNFPGRFSGRQFSNSRSEMNVSTLELGDSALYLCASSPGGLTNEKLFFGSGTQLSVL.

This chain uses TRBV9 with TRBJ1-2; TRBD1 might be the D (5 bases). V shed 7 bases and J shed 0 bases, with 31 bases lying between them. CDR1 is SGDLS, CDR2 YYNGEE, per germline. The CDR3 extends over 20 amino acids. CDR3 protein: CASGESHLTGTEGANYGYTF. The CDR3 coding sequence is TGTGCCAGCGGAGAGTCCCATTTAACCGGGACCGAAGGAGCTAACTATGGCTACACCTTC.